This T cell receptor (beta chain) was observed in a study of shared clonotypes between healthy human individuals. Study outcomes and limitations: Compared with clonotypes that all four donors shared, non-shared clonotypes had lower generation probabilities.

This CDR3 region has 12 residues. V was pared by 5 bases and J by 5 bases, with 9 bases between. The germline CDR1 and CDR2 sequences are SGHVS and FQNEAQ. For this clone: The antigen remains undetermined.

Recent vaccinations or acute infections were absent in the healthy HIV-negative adult donors. Everyone who donated was a Caucasian adult who lived in Nashville, Tennessee. The authors distributed each subset's genomic DNA evenly over several immunoSEQ plates. Data came from immunoSEQ multiplex PCR; TCRdb stores just in-frame clones and leaves some out. The repertoire has approximately 1.1 million clones, about four fifths of them found once; the top ten carry under 0.65%. The sequencing sample was made of memory CD4+ T cells from PBMCs. This sample's subset: CD45RA-negative fraction. This sequence was found in a man between 18 and 29 years old in good health. Some clones in this sample may be carry-over from other donors' samples. The chain has TRBV7-8 and TRBJ2-5, with a tentative D call TRBD1 (6 bases). The CDR3 protein is CASSTDSETQYF. CDR3 DNA: TGTGCCAGCAGCACGGACAGTGAGACCCAGTACTTC.